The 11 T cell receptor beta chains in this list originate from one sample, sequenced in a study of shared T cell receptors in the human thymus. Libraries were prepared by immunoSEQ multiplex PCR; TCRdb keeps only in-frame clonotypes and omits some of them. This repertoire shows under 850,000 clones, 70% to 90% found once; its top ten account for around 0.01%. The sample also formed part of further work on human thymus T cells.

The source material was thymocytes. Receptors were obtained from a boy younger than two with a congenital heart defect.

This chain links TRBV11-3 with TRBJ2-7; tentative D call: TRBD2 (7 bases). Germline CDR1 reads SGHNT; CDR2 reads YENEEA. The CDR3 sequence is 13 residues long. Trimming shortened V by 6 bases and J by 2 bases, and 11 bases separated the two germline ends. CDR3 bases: TGTGCCAGCAGGTCGGGGGGCGCCTACGAGCAGTACTTC. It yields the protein CASRSGGAYEQYF.

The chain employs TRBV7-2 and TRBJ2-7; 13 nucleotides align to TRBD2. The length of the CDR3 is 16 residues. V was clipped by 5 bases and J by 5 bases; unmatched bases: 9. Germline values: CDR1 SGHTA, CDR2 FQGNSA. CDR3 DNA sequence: TGTGCCAGCAGCGCCGCTTCACTAGCGGGAGGGAACGAGCAGTACTTC. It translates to CASSAASLAGGNEQYF.

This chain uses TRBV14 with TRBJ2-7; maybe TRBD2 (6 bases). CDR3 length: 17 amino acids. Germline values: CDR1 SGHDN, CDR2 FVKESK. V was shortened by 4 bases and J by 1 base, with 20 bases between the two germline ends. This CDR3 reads CASSRGGMDPDSYEQYF. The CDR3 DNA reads TGTGCCAGCAGCCGAGGCGGGATGGACCCCGATTCCTACGAGCAGTACTTC. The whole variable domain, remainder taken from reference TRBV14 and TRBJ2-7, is EAGVTQFPSHSVIEKGQTVTLRCDPISGHDNLYWYRRVMGKEIKFLLHFVKESKQDESGMPNNRFLAERTGGTYSTLKVQPAELEDSGVYFCASSRGGMDPDSYEQYFGPGTRLTVT.

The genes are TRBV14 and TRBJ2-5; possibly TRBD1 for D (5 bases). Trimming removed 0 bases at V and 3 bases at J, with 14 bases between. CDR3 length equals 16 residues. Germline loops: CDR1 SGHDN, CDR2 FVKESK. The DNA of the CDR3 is TGTGCCAGCAGCCAAGATCTTTTCGGCAGGGAAGAGACCCAGTACTTC. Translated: CASSQDLFGREETQYF.

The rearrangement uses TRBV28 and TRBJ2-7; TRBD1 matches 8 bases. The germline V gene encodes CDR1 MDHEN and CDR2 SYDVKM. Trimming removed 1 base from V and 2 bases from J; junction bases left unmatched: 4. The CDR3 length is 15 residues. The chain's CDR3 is CASSLSPDRAYEQYF. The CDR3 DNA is TGTGCCAGCAGTTTATCACCGGACAGGGCCTACGAGCAGTACTTC.

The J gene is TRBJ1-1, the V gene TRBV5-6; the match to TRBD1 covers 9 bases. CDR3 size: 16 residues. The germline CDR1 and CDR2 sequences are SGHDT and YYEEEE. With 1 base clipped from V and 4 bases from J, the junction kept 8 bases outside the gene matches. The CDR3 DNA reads TGTGCCAGCAGCTTGTTTTTTACAGGGGGCGGCACTGAAGCTTTCTTT. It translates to CASSLFFTGGGTEAFF.

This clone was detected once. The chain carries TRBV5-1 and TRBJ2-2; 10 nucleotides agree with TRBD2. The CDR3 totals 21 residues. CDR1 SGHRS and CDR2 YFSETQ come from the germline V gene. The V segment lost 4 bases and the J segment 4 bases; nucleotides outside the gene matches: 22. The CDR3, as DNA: TGCGCCAGCAGCCCCTCCGGGGTGAGGACTAGCGGCCCGCGGGGCACCGGGGAGCTGTTTTTT. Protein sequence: CASSPSGVRTSGPRGTGELFF.

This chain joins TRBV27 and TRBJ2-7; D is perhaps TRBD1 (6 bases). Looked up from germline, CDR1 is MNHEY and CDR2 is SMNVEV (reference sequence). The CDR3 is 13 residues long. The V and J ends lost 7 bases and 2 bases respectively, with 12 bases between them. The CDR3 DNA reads TGTGCCAGCAATCCGCAGGGGACCTACGAGCAGTACTTC. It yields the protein CASNPQGTYEQYF.

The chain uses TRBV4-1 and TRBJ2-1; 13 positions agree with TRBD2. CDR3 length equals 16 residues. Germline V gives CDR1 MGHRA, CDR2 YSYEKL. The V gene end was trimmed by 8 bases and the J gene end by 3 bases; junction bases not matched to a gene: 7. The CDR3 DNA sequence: TGCGCCAGCCGGCCTGGGACTAGCGGGGACTACAATGAGCAGTTCTTC. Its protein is CASRPGTSGDYNEQFF.

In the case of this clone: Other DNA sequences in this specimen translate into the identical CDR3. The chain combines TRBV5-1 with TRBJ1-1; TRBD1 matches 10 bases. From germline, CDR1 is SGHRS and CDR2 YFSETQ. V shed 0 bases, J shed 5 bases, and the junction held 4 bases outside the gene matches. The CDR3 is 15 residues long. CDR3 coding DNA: TGCGCCAGCAGCTTGGGGACAGGGGGGGGAACTGAAGCTTTCTTT. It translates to CASSLGTGGGTEAFF.

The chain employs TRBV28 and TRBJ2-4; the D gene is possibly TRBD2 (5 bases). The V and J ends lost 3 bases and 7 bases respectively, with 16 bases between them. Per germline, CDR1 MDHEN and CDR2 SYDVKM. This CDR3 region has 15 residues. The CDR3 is CASSLKGTRVNIQYF. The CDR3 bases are TGTGCCAGCAGTTTGAAGGGTACGAGGGTTAACATTCAGTACTTC.